The rows below give T cell receptor beta chains drawn from one sample of a study of T cells expressing NK-cell markers. Using the 5' RACE reads, TCRdb records one entry per CDR3 protein without DNA. The sample data list hundreds of thousands of distinct CDR3 sequences. Sequenced: blood T cells: a sorted CD56 or NKG2C T cell subset, CD4+ or CD8+ T cells, or bulk PBMC T cells (not recorded which). Every receptor here comes from a young man in good health. Both conserved end residues are part of each CDR3.

j_call v_call cdr3_aa
TRBJ1-5 TRBV12-3/TRBV12-4 CASSLGLGVNQPQHF
TRBJ2-1 TRBV4-1 CASSQEQSAPFNEQFF
TRBJ2-1 TRBV4-3 CASSQDRTGGNEQFF
TRBJ2-5 TRBV12-3/TRBV12-4 CASRTGDQETQYF
TRBJ2-1 TRBV5-1 CASSRDRGLNEQFF
TRBJ2-1 TRBV29-1 CSAGTLYNEQFF
TRBJ2-7 TRBV28 CASSLDRGRNEQYF
TRBJ2-7 TRBV9 CASSPVGTSNYEQYF
TRBJ2-3 TRBV24-1 CATGTSGLDTQYF
TRBJ1-4 TRBV2 CASSGAGEKLFF
TRBJ1-2 TRBV7-2 CASSLMGQGHTF
TRBJ2-7 TRBV16 CASSQMREGHEQYF
TRBJ1-6 TRBV2 CASSIGWAGSPLHF
TRBJ1-1 TRBV24-1 CATSGSTRSTEAFF
TRBJ1-1 TRBV4-3 CASTPGGGSTEAFF
TRBJ1-1 TRBV11-2 CASSTTGGYSSIEAFF
TRBJ2-5 TRBV7-7 CASSLEDRETQYF
TRBJ2-4 TRBV12-3/TRBV12-4 CASSSSGTGELAKNIQYF
TRBJ2-7 TRBV12-3/TRBV12-4 CASSPTGSEQYF
TRBJ2-7 TRBV7-9 CASSLGNFEADEQYF
TRBJ2-1 TRBV20-1 CSAPTTGTSDNEQFF
TRBJ2-5 TRBV27 CASSTGTSVGETQYF
TRBJ2-5 TRBV30 CAWSVRGLQETQYF
TRBJ2-1 TRBV7-8 CASSISGNSYNEQFF
TRBJ2-1 TRBV5-1 CASSPGLWGNEQFF
TRBJ1-1 TRBV10-3 CAINGGDNTEAFF
TRBJ2-2 TRBV14 CASSPQPGDRSGELFF
TRBJ2-5 TRBV6-2/TRBV6-3 CASLGQGAFETQYF
TRBJ1-2 TRBV7-2 CASSLEGQGRDGYTF
TRBJ2-2 TRBV20-1 CSASGHEGELFF
TRBJ2-7 TRBV9 CASSVGRPTGGEQYF
TRBJ2-5 TRBV20-1 CSAFLAGLEETQYF
TRBJ1-2 TRBV11-2 CASSLSPILLGGYTF
TRBJ2-3 TRBV20-1 CSARVVKREDETDTQYF
TRBJ1-3 TRBV9 CASSVRGATSSGNTIYF
TRBJ1-1 TRBV10-3 CASLTGGMNTEAFF
TRBJ2-1 TRBV10-3 CAISGGALASYNEQFF
TRBJ2-1 TRBV20-1 CSASLGGSSYNEQFF
TRBJ1-1 TRBV20-1 CSAQTGVNTEAFF
TRBJ2-3 TRBV5-1 CASSSLSSGRAADTQYF
TRBJ2-1 TRBV20-1 CSARAEALPYNEQFF
TRBJ1-5 TRBV28 CASISGGPVSNQPQHF
TRBJ2-1 TRBV29-1 CSVAYEGGNEQFF
TRBJ2-1 TRBV5-1 CASSFGELAVSSYNEQFF
TRBJ1-2 TRBV5-1 CASSPRDRDHYGYTF